Sequencing of this T cell receptor beta chain was carried out in a study of identical twins. Study observations and caveats: A lower insertion count was a feature of abundant cord blood beta clonotypes, with no such feature in memory repertoires. The degree of excess twin sharing was weaker in beta out-of-frame sequences.

In germline, CDR1 is SGDLS, CDR2 YYNGEE. The CDR3 is 13 amino acids. V was shortened by 0 bases and J by 10 bases, with 13 bases between the two germline ends. This clonotype was found a few times. The antigen is not known. Template switching created a universal primer site, and the cDNA included unique molecular identifiers. Using its own MiXCR run on the 5' RACE reads, TCRdb lists one record per CDR3 protein. Among fewer than 450,000 distinct CDR3 sequences, about 9% were seen once, and the ten largest hold around 8.6%. The origin of this receptor is a woman aged 45 to 65 in good health. J is TRBJ1-1 and V is TRBV9; unclear D gene. Sequenced input: naive T cells sorted from blood. The CDR3 protein is CASSVDPGAAAFF. The CDR3 DNA reads as TGTGCCAGCAGCGTAGATCCAGGAGCAGCAGCTTTCTTT.